This T cell receptor (beta chain) was retrieved from a study of shared clonotypes between healthy human individuals. In the study overall: Researchers assigned three CD4 naive, three CD4 memory, two CD8 naive and one CD8 memory plate to each donor. Study results and caveats: Non-shared clonotypes showed lower generation probabilities than clonotypes common to all four donors. Donor scarcity curtailed the genetic and exposure-history diversity represented herein.

Running of the assay took place at deep level. Produced via immunoSEQ multiplex PCR; TCRdb's table is partial and in-frame only. This sample yields more than 2 million clones, of which 85% to 95% are seen a single time; 0.1% to 0.15% belongs to the top ten. Germline V gene sequence: CDR1 SGHTA, CDR2 FQGNSA. The V gene lost 1 base and the J gene lost 2 bases, with 8 bases spanning the gap. The CDR3 length is 14 residues. Note on this clone: The antigen is undetermined.

Specimen: naive CD4+ T cells sorted from blood. Regarding subset: CD45RA+ positively selected. The chain joins TRBV7-2 to TRBJ1-1, with D unclear. The sequence came from a young man in good health. CDR3 nucleotides: TGTGCCAGCAGCTTAGACACTTTAAACACTGAAGCTTTCTTT. Protein: CASSLDTLNTEAFF.